This TCR beta chain was recovered during a study of blood T cell repertoires in COVID-19. Background on the study: There were acute and convalescent COVID-19 samples, and they came from the United States, Italy and Spain. PBMCs, B-cell-depleted T cells, or T cells provided the cDNA or gDNA that made up the material.

Per the authors' pipeline: For nucleated cells, counts were estimated from reference gene primer amplification. Here immunoSEQ multiplex PCR was the method, and the copy in TCRdb shows in-frame clones only, minus some. The DNA was the basis for D and trimming; V, J and clone size are from that table. Of approximately 89,000 clones listed, 80% are singletons. From germline, CDR1 is MNHEY and CDR2 SVGAGI. This CDR3 comprises 15 residues. V lost 2 bases to trimming and J lost 3 bases, with 13 bases between them. Sequencing was done on a sample of peripheral blood. The TCR sequence derives from a human donor in a cohort sampled during active COVID-19. The chain couples TRBV6-5 to TRBJ1-2, with D possibly matching TRBD1 (6 bases). For the CDR3, the DNA is TGTGCCAGCAGTTACGAGGTTGGACAGTACTATGGCTACACCTTC. Its protein is CASSYEVGQYYGYTF.